This section outlines one TCR beta chain sequence together with its context. Its antigen is undetermined. The data stem from a study of PD-1 blockade in mismatch repair-deficient tumors. General study results and limits: Rapid post-treatment expansion, then contraction, generally preceding radiologic response, marked tumor-resident clones.

The CDR3 runs to 15 residues. V shed 4 bases and J 5 bases; nucleotides not matched to a gene: 5. In germline, CDR1 is WNHNN, CDR2 SYGVQD (reference sequence). This table comes from immunoSEQ multiplex PCR, and its TCRdb copy is limited to in-frame clones, with some not included. The repertoire holds around 100,000 clones, with about 80% as singletons. This chain links TRBV10-1 with TRBJ2-5, with TRBD2 matching 12 bases. The starting material was peripheral blood, obtained about 60 weeks after starting pembrolizumab. This receptor was taken from an adult with mismatch repair-deficient cancer. Written as DNA, the CDR3 is TGCGCCAGCAGTGCGGCTAGCGGGAGGGCCGAGACCCAGTACTTC. This gives the protein CASSAASGRAETQYF.